This T cell receptor beta chain is from a study of regulatory T cells in long-lasting Graves disease. Notes on the study in general: Reduced TCR diversity was observed in persistent Graves' patients versus newly diagnosed patients. It was peripheral blood alone, not thyroid tissue, that was studied.

This CDR3 contains 14 residues. Germline V gene data show CDR1 as SGHKS and CDR2 as YYEKEE (reference sequence). Trimming stripped 4 bases from V and 4 bases from J, with 12 bases between. As regards this clonotype: Its target is unknown.

Library construction for TCR beta used iRepertoire HTBI primers and Arm-PCR of CDR3 regions. TCRdb passed the multiplex PCR reads through MiXCR, listing each CDR3 protein once. Of 350,000 to 450,000 distinct CDR3 sequences listed, approximately 22% are singletons. Indicated time point: persistent/refractory GD, antithyroid drugs over 5 years with positive TRAb. Following extraction of RNA from PBMCs, that RNA was used to make the TCR library. The rearrangement uses TRBV5-5 and TRBJ1-3, with unresolved D. The sequencing used peripheral blood mononuclear cells (PBMCs), collected when the disease was refractory, from a patient treated with antithyroid drugs. This receptor was taken from a female donor with Graves disease. The CDR3 DNA is TGTGCCAGCAGCAGGGTGTCTTTGGGAAACACCATATATTTT. Protein product: CASSRVSLGNTIYF.